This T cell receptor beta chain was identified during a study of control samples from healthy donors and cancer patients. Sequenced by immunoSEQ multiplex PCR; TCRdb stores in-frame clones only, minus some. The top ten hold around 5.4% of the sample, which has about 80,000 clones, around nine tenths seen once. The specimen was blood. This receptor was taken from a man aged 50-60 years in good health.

The CDR3 coding sequence is TGTGCCAGCAGTAGAACAGGGGGCGTGATAGGGGGCAATCAGCCCCAGCATTTT. Its protein is CASSRTGGVIGGNQPQHF. The chain uses TRBV27 and TRBJ1-5; 9 bases fit TRBD1. V dropped 5 bases and J dropped 2; count of bases not matched to a gene: 13. The CDR3 runs 18 residues. CDR1 is MNHEY, CDR2 SMNVEV, per germline (reference sequence).